This T cell receptor beta chain was retrieved from a study of OX40 agonist ivuxolimab in advanced cancers. Assay used: immunoSEQ multiplex PCR; TCRdb lists only in-frame clones, some missing. The data hold 60,000 to 75,000 clones, with approximately 80% observed a single time. Germline assignment: CDR1 SGDLS and CDR2 YYNGEE. This CDR3 region has 15 residues. V was clipped by 4 bases and J by 3 bases, with 11 bases between them. The clonotype was recovered from an adult with an advanced solid tumor such as melanoma, head and neck, liver or kidney cancer. V usage is TRBV9 and J usage is TRBJ2-6; D gene uncertain. This sample comprised CD4+ or CD8+ T cells sorted from blood, obtained in a trial of the OX40 agonist ivuxolimab. In nucleotides, the CDR3 is TGTGCCAGCAGCAAGAGGTCTGGTGGGGCCAACGTCCTGACTTTC. This encodes CASSKRSGGANVLTF.